The sequence of this T cell receptor (beta chain) was determined in a study of T cells in women clearing cervical HPV infection. Turning to the study itself: Cases' blood sampling followed lesion detection by median around 150 days (90 to 200).

Points on this clone: What it binds is not known. The sequenced fragment ends 3 residues before the CDR3 boundary, so the rest is inferred from the germline J gene.

Points from the study as a whole: Controls had more TRBV6-7 (approximately 0.15%) than cases (roughly 0.11%).

TCRdb's table, derived via immunoSEQ multiplex PCR, lists solely in-frame clones and lacks some. This sample's table has fewer than 40,000 clones. Per the germline V gene, CDR1 is SGHDT and CDR2 is YYEEEE. Between the trimmed V and J ends, which lost 1 base and 0 bases, there was a span of 7 bases. The CDR3 has 14 residues. Input material: blood buffy coat. This TCR came from a woman aged 18 to 69 with a cervical HPV16 infection that either progressed to CIN3+ or cleared (not recorded which). J is TRBJ1-1 and V is TRBV5-6; no clear D. The CDR3 here is CASSLNRLNTEAFF. The sequenced CDR3 bases are TGTGCCAGCAGCTTGAACAGATTGAACACTGAA.